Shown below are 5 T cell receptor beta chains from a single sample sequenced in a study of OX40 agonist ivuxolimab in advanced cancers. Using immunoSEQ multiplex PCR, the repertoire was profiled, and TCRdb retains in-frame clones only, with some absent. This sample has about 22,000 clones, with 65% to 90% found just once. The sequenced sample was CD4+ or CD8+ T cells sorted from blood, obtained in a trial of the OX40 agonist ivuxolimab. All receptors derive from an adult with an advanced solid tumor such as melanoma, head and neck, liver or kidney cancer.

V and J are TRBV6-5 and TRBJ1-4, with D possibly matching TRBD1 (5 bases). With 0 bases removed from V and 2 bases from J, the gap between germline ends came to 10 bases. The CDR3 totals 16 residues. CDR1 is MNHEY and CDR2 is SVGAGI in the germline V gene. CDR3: CASSYSRGATNEKLFF. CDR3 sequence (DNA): TGTGCCAGCAGTTACTCGAGAGGGGCGACTAATGAAAAACTGTTTTTT.

The DNA for the CDR3 is TGTGCCAGCAGCCTCGGGCCCGGTTCTGACTACGAGCAGTACTTC. This gives the protein CASSLGPGSDYEQYF. The chain has TRBV14 and TRBJ2-7; D is unresolved. The CDR3 is made up of 15 amino acids. Germline lookup yields CDR1 SGHDN and CDR2 FVKESK. Trimming took 4 bases from V and 3 from J, leaving 16 bases between them.

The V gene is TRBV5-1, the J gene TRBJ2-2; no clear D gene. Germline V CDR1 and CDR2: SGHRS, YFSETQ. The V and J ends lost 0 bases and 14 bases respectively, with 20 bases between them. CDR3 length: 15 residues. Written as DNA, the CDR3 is TGCGCCAGCAGCTTGGAGTTAGTTAACCCTGACGGTCTGTTTTTT. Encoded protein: CASSLELVNPDGLFF.

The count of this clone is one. The CDR3 spells CASSHEKYTEAFF. The CDR3 nucleotides read TGCGCCAGCAGCCACGAAAAGTACACTGAAGCTTTCTTT. V and J are TRBV4-1 and TRBJ1-1; no clear D gene. With 3 bases removed from V and 3 bases from J, the gap between germline ends came to 8 bases. CDR3 size: 13 residues. Germline CDR1 reads MGHRA; CDR2 reads YSYEKL.

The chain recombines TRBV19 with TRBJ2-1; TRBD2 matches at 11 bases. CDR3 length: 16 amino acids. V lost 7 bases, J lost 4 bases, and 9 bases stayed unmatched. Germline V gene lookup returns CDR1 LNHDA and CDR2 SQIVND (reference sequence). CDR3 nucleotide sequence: TGTGCCAGTAATTACCTAGCGGGAGGCCCTTACAATGAGCAGTTCTTC. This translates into CASNYLAGGPYNEQFF.